The source of this T cell receptor (beta chain) is a study of CD8+ T cells in alopecia areata. Study results and limitations: Scalp clonality, along with expanded CD8+ clones among the top 100, was significantly decreased by tofacitinib.

Following RNA extraction, reverse transcription yielded cDNA that acted as the sequencing template. TCRdb keeps only in-frame clones here, not all; method: immunoSEQ multiplex PCR. The sample records some 180,000 clones, 51% being singletons. Noted treatment: oral pan-JAK inhibitor, 5-10 mg twice daily. Of note for this clone: Antigen specificity is unknown.

The CDR3 is 15 residues long. Between the trimmed V and J ends, which lost 0 bases and 8 bases, there was a span of 15 bases. CDR1 and CDR2 (germline): SGDLS, YYNGEE. This receptor was identified in a human donor with alopecia areata. Here the sequenced sample was CD8+ T cells sorted from blood, taken around week 54, from a patient treated with tofacitinib. This chain connects TRBV9 to TRBJ2-1, with D hard to call. CDR3 nucleotides: TGTGCCAGCAGCGTAGCTCTCATGGGTTTGGATGAGCAGTTCTTC. Translating gives CASSVALMGLDEQFF.